A single sample is the source of the 8 T cell receptor beta chains below, sequenced in a study of lymphopenia after photon versus proton radiotherapy. The table came from immunoSEQ multiplex PCR; TCRdb's copy has only in-frame clones and leaves some out. The profile shows tens of thousands of clones, roughly nine tenths of them singletons. The sequencing used peripheral blood, collected from a patient treated with photon-based radiotherapy. The receptors originated from a woman between 45 and 65 years old with cholangiocarcinoma.

This clone was seen once. The chain combines TRBV27 with TRBJ2-7; D remains ambiguous. The CDR3 extends over 13 amino acids. Germline CDR1 is MNHEY and CDR2 is SMNVEV (reference sequence). V was pared by 5 bases and J by 2 bases, with 10 bases between. CDR3 bases: TGTGCCAGCAGTCCTGGACGCCCCTACGAGCAGTACTTC. Translated: CASSPGRPYEQYF.

The chain is built from TRBV30 and TRBJ1-2; 9 bases agree with TRBD1. The CDR3 sequence is 15 residues long. Germline lookup yields CDR1 GTSNPN and CDR2 SVGIG (reference sequence). V lost 5 bases and J lost 4; bases outside the gene matches: 11. The CDR3 DNA follows: TGTGCCTGGGGTGAGGGACAGGGTATCACCTATGGCTACACCTTC. Residues: CAWGEGQGITYGYTF. Variable domain in full (rest from reference TRBV30 and TRBJ1-2): SQTIHQWPATLVQPVGSPLSLECTVEGTSNPNLYWYRQAAGRGLQLLFYSVGIGQISSEVPQNLSASRPQDRQFILSSKKLLLSDSGFYLCAWGEGQGITYGYTFGSGTRLTVV.

The rearrangement links TRBV18 to TRBJ2-1, with D perhaps TRBD2 (5 bases). V shed 6 bases and J shed 9 bases, with 12 bases lying between them. The CDR3 contains 12 residues. Germline V gene sequence: CDR1 KGHSH, CDR2 LQKENI. The chain's CDR3 is CASSPGESEQFF. Written as DNA, the CDR3 is TGTGCCAGCTCCCCCGGGGAGTCTGAGCAGTTCTTC.

The chain combines TRBV7-9 with TRBJ1-1; D is unclear. This CDR3 has 12 residues. V lost 5 bases and J lost 8, with 12 bases in between. Germline assignment: CDR1 SEHNR and CDR2 FQNEAQ (reference sequence). The CDR3, as DNA: TGTGCCAGCAGCCAGGTCGTGACCGAAGCTTTCTTT. Its protein product is CASSQVVTEAFF.

By proportion, this clone is medium-sized. The chain is built from TRBV6-6 and TRBJ2-7; unclear D gene. Germline CDR1 is MNHNY and CDR2 is SVGAGI (reference sequence). V lost 5 bases to trimming and J lost 2 bases, with 7 bases between them. CDR3 length equals 12 residues. The CDR3 spells CASSTAAYEQYF. The CDR3 DNA is TGTGCCAGCAGTACTGCGGCCTACGAGCAGTACTTC.

This CDR3 is CASSGQGTGANVLTF. In DNA, the CDR3 is TGTGCCAGCAGCGGACAGGGGACCGGGGCCAACGTCCTGACTTTC. The chain recombines TRBV2 with TRBJ2-6; 9 bases are shared with TRBD1. From germline, CDR1 is SNHLY and CDR2 FYNNEI. This CDR3 region has 15 residues. The J segment lost 4 bases and the V segment lost 6 bases, leaving 4 bases of the junction unmatched.

The table lists this clone with a count of one. V and J are TRBV5-1 and TRBJ1-1; D remains unclear. The CDR3 sequence is 13 residues long. Germline assignment: CDR1 SGHRS and CDR2 YFSETQ. Trimming took off 4 bases at V and 1 base at J, with 8 bases between the two ends. CDR3 amino acids: CASSQNKNTEAFF. The CDR3 nucleotides are TGCGCCAGCAGCCAGAACAAGAACACTGAAGCTTTCTTT.

The chain has TRBV7-2 and TRBJ2-7; 7 bases match TRBD1. With V trimmed by 2 bases and J by 1 base, 2 bases remained unmatched. CDR1 is SGHTA, CDR2 FQGNSA, per germline. The CDR3 has 14 amino acids. The CDR3 reads CASSLWDSSYEQYF. CDR3 in DNA: TGTGCCAGCAGCTTATGGGACAGTTCCTACGAGCAGTACTTC.